Following are 25 T cell receptor beta chains from one sample sequenced in a study of blood T cells in healthy people across ages. A second PCR of 7 to 11 cycles used a sample-barcoded 5' primer and a J-beta primer mix. TCRdb re-called the 5' RACE reads through MiXCR, storing one row per CDR3 protein. The data show around 1.5 million distinct CDR3 sequences, roughly 45% seen once. Specimen: blood. All receptors derive from a woman aged 18-29 years in good health.

This chain connects TRBV2 to TRBJ2-2, with 9 bases aligning to TRBD1. Losses at the gene ends were 6 bases for V and 1 base for J; bases not matched to a gene: 6. There are 16 residues in the CDR3. In germline, CDR1 is SNHLY, CDR2 FYNNEI. In DNA form, the CDR3 reads TGTGCCAGCAGCCAACAGGGGGCTGGGAACACCGGGGAGCTGTTTTTT. Residues: CASSQQGAGNTGELFF.

The rearrangement links TRBV30 to TRBJ2-7; D tentatively fits TRBD1 or TRBD2 (6 bases each). The V gene lost 0 bases and the J gene lost 3 bases, with 12 bases spanning the gap. Germline V gene sequence: CDR1 GTSNPN, CDR2 SVGIG (reference sequence). This CDR3 is 14 amino acids long. The CDR3 region is CAWSVGGKGYEQYF. CDR3 nucleotides: TGTGCCTGGAGTGTAGGGGGGAAGGGCTACGAGCAGTACTTC.

This chain joins TRBV4-1 and TRBJ1-5, with D uncertain. With 1 base removed from V and 5 bases from J, the gap between germline ends came to 15 bases. The CDR3 is made up of 16 amino acids. The germline V gene has CDR1 MGHRA and CDR2 YSYEKL. The CDR3 spells CASSQGTGFEDQPQHF. Here the CDR3 DNA reads TGCGCCAGCAGCCAAGGGACTGGGTTCGAGGATCAGCCCCAGCATTTT.

The chain has TRBV7-2 and TRBJ2-7, with a possible D match to TRBD1 (5 bases). This CDR3 contains 14 residues. Germline assignment: CDR1 SGHTA and CDR2 FQGNSA. With 1 base removed from V and 3 bases from J, the gap between germline ends came to 10 bases. CDR3 sequence reads: CASSLVGQLYEQYF. The CDR3 DNA reads as TGTGCCAGCAGCTTAGTGGGGCAGCTCTACGAGCAGTACTTC.

The chain uses TRBV5-1 and TRBJ2-7; the D is unclear. From germline, CDR1 is SGHRS and CDR2 YFSETQ. The CDR3 covers 14 residues. V dropped 4 bases and J dropped 2 bases, with 13 bases sitting between them. CDR3 nucleotide sequence: TGCGCCAGCAGCAGCCCCCAAGCGACCTACGAGCAGTACTTC. Protein product: CASSSPQATYEQYF.

V is TRBV20-1 and J is TRBJ2-5; TRBD2 is a possible D gene (6 bases). With the DNA end fitting TRBJ2-7 better, the J assignment may be wrong. The CDR3 runs 14 residues. CDR1 DFQATT and CDR2 SNEGSKA come from the germline V gene (reference sequence). CDR3 bases: TGCAGTGCTAGAGAGGGACTTCCTTCAATCGAGCAGTACTTC. This gives the protein CSAREGLPSIEQYF.

This chain joins TRBV20-1 and TRBJ2-1; 7 bases line up with TRBD1. This CDR3 has 12 residues. J lost 10 bases, V lost 3 bases, and 6 bases had no gene match. Germline CDR1 reads DFQATT; CDR2 reads SNEGSKA (reference sequence). The CDR3 DNA reads as TGCAGTGCTAGCAAGGGGGCAGGGGAGCAGTTCTTC. Translating it yields CSASKGAGEQFF.

The CDR3 DNA reads as TGTGCCAGCAGCCAAGAGGGGCCTTACGACACTCTGGGCCAAGAGACCCAGTACTTC. It codes for CASSQEGPYDTLGQETQYF. V usage is TRBV4-2 and J usage is TRBJ2-5; D is possibly TRBD1 (5 bases). CDR1 LGHNA and CDR2 YNFKEQ come from the germline V gene. The CDR3 length is 19 residues. Trimming took 0 bases from V and 1 from J, leaving 21 bases between them.

The chain is built from TRBV28 and TRBJ2-3; D tentatively fits TRBD1 or TRBD2 (7 bases each). Trimming stripped 5 bases from V and 6 bases from J, with 21 bases between. The CDR3 is 16 amino acids. Germline V gene data show CDR1 as MDHEN and CDR2 as SYDVKM. The CDR3 here is CASSTQGGGGRDTQYF. CDR3 DNA: TGTGCCAGCAGTACCCAGGGGGGCGGGGGTCGTGATACGCAGTATTTT. Complete variable domain (other parts from reference TRBV28 and TRBJ2-3): DVKVTQSSRYLVKRTGEKVFLECVQDMDHENMFWYRQDPGLGLRLIYFSYDVKMKEKGDIPEGYSVSREKKERFSLILESASTNQTSMYLCASSTQGGGGRDTQYFGPGTRLTVL.

With respect to this clonotype: Just one base apart from a much larger clone, this may be a read error. The rearrangement uses TRBV10-3 and TRBJ2-7, with TRBD1 matching 8 bases. V shed 8 bases, J shed 10 bases, and the junction held 13 bases outside the gene matches. This CDR3 has 13 residues. Germline V CDR1 and CDR2: ENHRY, SYGVKD. This chain's CDR3 is CAIGKDREEIQYF. CDR3 in DNA: TGTGCCATCGGGAAGGACAGGGAAGAGATCCAGTACTTC.

The chain joins TRBV6-5 to TRBJ1-5; D may be TRBD1 (6 bases). The V end lost 6 bases, the J end lost 2 bases, and 14 bases lay between the germline ends. CDR1 is MNHEY, CDR2 SVGAGI, per germline. CDR3 length equals 15 residues. The chain's CDR3 is CASSTIRGGNQPQHF. The CDR3 region has the DNA TGTGCCAGCAGCACGATCAGGGGAGGCAATCAGCCCCAGCATTTT.

The table lists this clonotype with a count of one. V gene TRBV12-3 or TRBV12-4 combines with J gene TRBJ2-1; D might be TRBD2 (5 bases). The closer fit of TRBJ2-7 to the DNA end suggests the J call may be wrong. The CDR3 consists of 14 residues. The CDR3 DNA follows: TGTGCCAGCACCCGGGCGGCGGGCCCCAATGAGCAGTACTTC. As protein: CASTRAAGPNEQYF.

The rearrangement links TRBV5-1 to TRBJ2-2; a possible D gene is TRBD2 (5 bases). Trimming removed 0 bases at V and 6 bases at J, with 12 bases between. Germline V gene sequence: CDR1 SGHRS, CDR2 YFSETQ. This CDR3 has 15 amino acids. CDR3 residues: CASSLAGEGAGELFF. CDR3 DNA sequence: TGCGCCAGCAGCTTGGCCGGGGAAGGTGCCGGGGAGCTGTTTTTT.

Here the CDR3 DNA reads TGTGCCAGCAGCCAAGATAACAGTAAAGGCTACGAGCAGTACTTC. Amino acid sequence: CASSQDNSKGYEQYF. This chain connects TRBV3-1 to TRBJ2-7; D is uncertain. Between the trimmed V and J ends, which lost 0 bases and 3 bases, there was a span of 12 bases. This CDR3 has 15 amino acids. Germline-derived CDR1 and CDR2 are LGHDT and YNNKEL (reference sequence).

The chain links TRBV7-2 to TRBJ1-2, with D unresolved. V was shortened by 0 bases and J by 0 bases, with 14 bases between the two germline ends. Germline V lookup: CDR1 SGHTA, CDR2 FQGNSA. The CDR3 is made up of 17 amino acids. In DNA, the CDR3 is TGTGCCAGCAGCTTAGCGGTAGGTGCCTCCTCTAACTATGGCTACACCTTC. Translation: CASSLAVGASSNYGYTF.

The rearrangement uses TRBV9 and TRBJ1-1, with TRBD1 matching over 9 bases. Trimming took 2 bases from V and 6 from J; bases not matched to a gene: 5. The CDR3 spans 14 residues. Germline V gene data show CDR1 as SGDLS and CDR2 as YYNGEE. The CDR3 is CASSVRDRDPEAFF. The CDR3, as DNA: TGTGCCAGCAGCGTTAGGGACAGGGACCCTGAAGCTTTCTTT.

This chain joins TRBV11-3 and TRBJ2-4; tentatively, D is TRBD1 or TRBD2 (5 bases each). The V end lost 5 bases, the J end lost 7 bases, and 18 bases lay between the germline ends. This CDR3 is built from 15 residues. Germline loops: CDR1 SGHNT, CDR2 YENEEA. CDR3 coding DNA: TGTGCCAGCAGCCGGGGACGGGACGAATGGAACATTCAGTACTTC. Its protein is CASSRGRDEWNIQYF.

The chain employs TRBV29-1 and TRBJ1-2; 8 bases line up with TRBD1. J lost 4 bases, V lost 1 base, and 11 bases had no gene match. CDR1 and CDR2 (germline): SQVTM, ANQGSEA. This CDR3 region has 16 residues. This CDR3 is CSVEGGTGPLGYGYTF. CDR3 coding DNA: TGCAGCGTTGAAGGGGGGACAGGTCCTCTGGGCTATGGCTACACCTTC.

The rearrangement uses TRBV20-1 and TRBJ1-6; D gene uncertain. V was pared by 6 bases and J by 7 bases, with 13 bases between. The CDR3 spans 13 residues. The germline V gene encodes CDR1 DFQATT and CDR2 SNEGSKA (reference sequence). CDR3 DNA: TGCAGTGCCCCCGGACGGAGGAATTCACCCCTCCACTTT. It yields the protein CSAPGRRNSPLHF.

This sequence joins TRBV7-2 and TRBJ1-2; tentative D call: TRBD1 (5 bases). CDR3 size: 14 residues. V shed 5 bases and J shed 4 bases, with 14 bases lying between them. CDR1 and CDR2 (germline): SGHTA, FQGNSA. The CDR3 coding sequence is TGTGCCAGCAGCCCTCGTCGGGGCCTCTATGGCTACACCTTC. Its translation: CASSPRRGLYGYTF.

The chain employs TRBV6-5 and TRBJ2-3, with D possibly being TRBD2 (6 bases). V gave up 6 bases and J gave up 5 bases, with 21 bases separating them. The CDR3 is made up of 16 amino acids. Germline V gene lookup returns CDR1 MNHEY and CDR2 SVGAGI. The CDR3: CASSRYLDLRGDTQYF. The DNA of the CDR3 is TGTGCCAGCAGCCGATACCTTGACCTGCGGGGAGATACGCAGTATTTT.

This clonotype turned up a few times. The V call is TRBV24-1, the J call TRBJ2-1, with 15 nucleotides matching TRBD2. Germline-derived CDR1 and CDR2 are KGHDR and SFDVKD. The CDR3 is made up of 21 amino acids. Losses at the gene ends were 4 bases for V and 1 base for J; bases not matched to a gene: 13. CDR3 in DNA: TGTGCCACCAGTGACTCTCCAGGCTCTGGACTAGCGGGGGGGTCCTACAATGAGCAGTTCTTC. Its protein product is CATSDSPGSGLAGGSYNEQFF.

This clonotype was counted only a few times. The V and J genes are TRBV4-1 and TRBJ2-5; 12 nucleotides line up with TRBD2. V shed 2 bases and J 2 bases; nucleotides not matched to a gene: 9. CDR1 is MGHRA and CDR2 is YSYEKL in the germline V gene. The CDR3 loop spans 18 amino acids. CDR3 nucleotide sequence: TGCGCCAGCAGCCAAACACTTGGAGGACTAGCGGGACAAGAGACCCAGTACTTC. This encodes CASSQTLGGLAGQETQYF.

This clonotype appeared a few times. This chain links TRBV14 with TRBJ2-5, with TRBD2 as a possible D gene (5 bases). V was pared by 1 base and J by 5 bases, with 8 bases between. The CDR3 totals 13 residues. Per the germline V gene, CDR1 is SGHDN and CDR2 is FVKESK. In DNA form, the CDR3 reads TGTGCCAGCAGCCAAGTTAGCGCGGAGACCCAGTACTTC. Translation: CASSQVSAETQYF.

This rearrangement joins TRBV7-2 to TRBJ2-4; TRBD1 matches at 8 bases. The J call may be wrong; the DNA end is better matched by TRBJ2-7. This CDR3 is built from 15 residues. The germline gives CDR1 SGHTA, CDR2 FQGNSA. CDR3 residues: CASRFAGTGAYEQYF. The CDR3 coding sequence is TGTGCCAGCAGGTTCGCCGGGACAGGAGCCTACGAGCAGTACTTC.